This T cell receptor beta chain originates from a study of shared clonotypes between healthy human individuals. Profiled with immunoSEQ multiplex PCR; TCRdb holds only in-frame clones, not every one. Of millions of clones listed, 80% to 95% are singletons. Note on this clone: The antigen remains unidentified.

General observations from the study: For naive CD4 cells, approximately 4.7% of clonotypes were shared across a few donors.

The CDR3 has 14 residues. V gave up 5 bases and J gave up 0 bases, with 8 bases separating them. Looked up from germline, CDR1 is SEHNR and CDR2 is FQNEAQ (reference sequence). The study drew its donors from healthy HIV-negative adults without recent acute infections or vaccinations. The donors were all Caucasian adults (living in Nashville, Tennessee). The receptor was derived from a young man in good health. Some clones in this sample may be carry-over from other donors' samples. V gene TRBV7-9 combines with J gene TRBJ2-1; a weak D match, TRBD1 (5 bases). The sample was naive CD4+ T cells from PBMCs. Specified subset: CD45RA+ positively selected. The CDR3 is CASSNQGSYNEQFF. The CDR3, as DNA: TGTGCCAGCAGCAACCAGGGCTCCTACAATGAGCAGTTCTTC.